This T cell receptor (beta chain) was documented in a study of T cell changes during pregnancy in multiple sclerosis. Some clones are missing from TCRdb's copy, which holds only in-frame ones; the method was immunoSEQ multiplex PCR. The table lists around 70,000 clones, around 94% of them singletons. Sequencing used peripheral blood, obtained before pregnancy. The sequence was obtained from a female donor with multiple sclerosis, enrolled in a pregnancy study.

CDR3 amino acids: CASSLGVDRDGTDTQYF. The CDR3 DNA reads as TGTGCCAGCAGCTTAGGTGTAGACAGGGACGGTACAGATACGCAGTATTTT. V gene TRBV7-9 combines with J gene TRBJ2-3, with TRBD1 matching over 7 bases. This CDR3 is built from 17 residues. Germline assignment: CDR1 SEHNR and CDR2 FQNEAQ (reference sequence). V was clipped by 1 base and J by 3 bases; unmatched bases: 10.